One sample yielded the 27 T cell receptor beta chains listed below, sequenced in a study of cytomegalovirus exposure and HLA in healthy donors. In the PCR, 60 Vbeta and 13 Jbeta primers were used. Assay used: immunoSEQ multiplex PCR; TCRdb lists only in-frame clones, some missing. This sample has 150,000 or so clones, with 65% to 75% found just once. Sample: PBMCs. The source is a man aged 18 to 30 in good health and CMV-seronegative.

This sequence joins TRBV5-1 and TRBJ2-6, with D unclear. This CDR3 spans 15 amino acids. V lost 5 bases to trimming and J lost 0 bases, with 9 bases between them. The germline V gene encodes CDR1 SGHRS and CDR2 YFSETQ. In DNA form, the CDR3 reads TGCGCCAGCAGACTGAGTGCCTCTGGGGCCAACGTCCTGACTTTC. This sequence encodes CASRLSASGANVLTF.

This chain uses TRBV7-6 with TRBJ1-2; D uncertain. The CDR3 totals 15 residues. V was shortened by 0 bases and J by 2 bases, with 10 bases between the two germline ends. CDR1 is SGHVS and CDR2 is FNYEAQ in the germline V gene. DNA for the CDR3: TGTGCCAGCAGCTTAGCCCCGACCAGGAACTATGGCTACACCTTC. This encodes CASSLAPTRNYGYTF.

The chain links TRBV4-2 to TRBJ2-3; no clear D. The CDR3 is 12 amino acids. CDR1 is LGHNA, CDR2 YNFKEQ, per germline. With 2 bases removed from V and 6 bases from J, the gap between germline ends came to 6 bases. CDR3 DNA: TGTGCCAGCAGCCAATCTCAGGATACGCAGTATTTT. This translates into CASSQSQDTQYF.

The J gene is TRBJ1-2, the V gene TRBV7-2; possible D gene TRBD1, 6 bases. The ends were cut back, 7 bases at V and 1 base at J, with 16 bases in the middle. CDR1 SGHTA and CDR2 FQGNSA come from the germline V gene. This CDR3 spans 15 amino acids. The CDR3 spells CASKAGTWDNYGYTF. The CDR3, as DNA: TGTGCCAGCAAAGCCGGGACATGGGATAACTATGGCTACACCTTC.

This clone was seen a few times. The chain employs TRBV18 and TRBJ1-1; unclear D gene. The germline CDR1 and CDR2 sequences are KGHSH and LQKENI. The length of the CDR3 is 14 residues. The V end lost 3 bases, the J end lost 4 bases, and 12 bases lay between the germline ends. The CDR3 DNA is TGTGCCAGCTCACCTACGGAAGGGAGCACTGAAGCTTTCTTT. This encodes CASSPTEGSTEAFF. The entire variable domain, with the rest obtained from reference TRBV18 and TRBJ1-1, is as follows: NAGVMQNPRHLVRRRGQEARLRCSPMKGHSHVYWYRQLPEEGLKFMVYLQKENIIDESGMPKERFSAEFPKEGPSILRIQQVVRGDSAAYFCASSPTEGSTEAFFGQGTRLTVV.

The genes are TRBV4-1 and TRBJ1-5; D not resolved. The CDR3 contains 17 residues. The germline CDR1 and CDR2 sequences are MGHRA and YSYEKL. V was shortened by 1 base and J by 0 bases, with 13 bases between the two germline ends. CDR3 in amino acids: CASSQVLLTSSNQPQHF. The CDR3 bases are TGCGCCAGCAGCCAAGTCTTATTGACAAGTAGCAATCAGCCCCAGCATTTT.

There are a few counts of this clone. The chain recombines TRBV9 with TRBJ2-1; a possible D gene is TRBD2 (6 bases). The V end was cut by 0 bases, the J end by 0 bases, with 10 bases between. CDR1 and CDR2 (germline): SGDLS, YYNGEE. The CDR3 is 16 residues long. CDR3 coding DNA: TGTGCCAGCAGCGTAGGCGCGGGGAACTCCTACAATGAGCAGTTCTTC. It translates to CASSVGAGNSYNEQFF.

The chain has TRBV27 and TRBJ2-7, with 7 bases that match TRBD2. The V and J ends lost 3 bases and 4 bases, in that order; junction bases with no gene match: 6. CDR1 and CDR2 from the germline V gene are MNHEY and SMNVEV (reference sequence). The CDR3 sequence is 14 residues long. The DNA for the CDR3 is TGTGCCAGCAGTTTTGGAGTGGGGGGGTACGAGCAGTACTTC. Translated: CASSFGVGGYEQYF.

This clone appeared a few times. V usage is TRBV2 and J usage is TRBJ1-6; 7 bases align to TRBD1. The germline CDR1 and CDR2 sequences are SNHLY and FYNNEI. The CDR3 spans 15 residues. Germline trimming cut 4 bases from V and 7 bases from J; bases unmatched to any gene: 7. The CDR3 protein is CASSVRTGGNSPLHF. The DNA for the CDR3 is TGTGCCAGCAGTGTTCGGACAGGAGGAAATTCACCCCTCCACTTT.

J is TRBJ1-2 and V is TRBV6-5, with 9 bases fitting TRBD1. Germline trimming cut 4 bases from V and 9 bases from J; bases unmatched to any gene: 9. This CDR3 spans 14 amino acids. Germline values: CDR1 MNHEY, CDR2 SVGAGI. This CDR3 reads CASSCRDRATSYTF. Here the CDR3 DNA reads TGTGCCAGCAGTTGCCGGGACAGGGCGACCAGCTACACCTTC.

This clone was counted a single time. This sequence joins TRBV5-1 and TRBJ2-1; 7 bases are a match to TRBD2. The CDR3 contains 15 residues. Germline lookup yields CDR1 SGHRS and CDR2 YFSETQ. The J segment lost 4 bases and the V segment lost 1 base, leaving 5 bases of the junction unmatched. CDR3 sequence: CASSLTGGPYNEQFF. The CDR3 DNA sequence: TGCGCCAGCAGCTTGACGGGGGGACCATACAATGAGCAGTTCTTC. Supplemented by reference TRBV5-1 and TRBJ2-1, the full variable domain reads KAGVTQTPRYLIKTRGQQVTLSCSPISGHRSVSWYQQTPGQGLQFLFEYFSETQRNKGNFPGRFSGRQFSNSRSEMNVSTLELGDSALYLCASSLTGGPYNEQFFGPGTRLTVL.

The chain recombines TRBV5-4 with TRBJ2-1; 7 nucleotides agree with TRBD2. With 4 bases clipped from V and 3 bases from J, the junction kept 7 bases outside the gene matches. Germline lookup yields CDR1 SGHNT and CDR2 YYREEE (reference sequence). The length of the CDR3 is 15 residues. The DNA for the CDR3 is TGTGCCAGCAGCGTGGCGGGGGTAGTCTACAATGAGCAGTTCTTC. It codes for CASSVAGVVYNEQFF.

The chain employs TRBV5-4 and TRBJ1-6; 9 bases map to TRBD1. With 4 bases clipped from V and 7 bases from J, the junction kept 6 bases outside the gene matches. The CDR3 loop spans 15 amino acids. CDR1 SGHNT and CDR2 YYREEE come from the germline V gene (reference sequence). This chain's CDR3 is CASSKKDRGNSPLHF. In nucleotides, the CDR3 is TGTGCCAGCAGCAAAAAGGACAGGGGAAATTCACCCCTCCACTTT. The variable domain in full, completed from reference TRBV5-4 and TRBJ1-6, reads ETGVTQSPTHLIKTRGQQVTLRCSSQSGHNTVSWYQQALGQGPQFIFQYYREEENGRGNFPPRFSGLQFPNYSSELNVNALELDDSALYLCASSKKDRGNSPLHFGNGTRLTVT.

The chain recombines TRBV13 with TRBJ1-1; a weak D match, TRBD1 (6 bases). Germline V gene lookup returns CDR1 PRHDT and CDR2 FYEKMQ (reference sequence). V was pared by 6 bases and J by 1 base, with 18 bases between. The CDR3 is 16 residues long. The CDR3 sequence: CASSHRVWTENTEAFF. The CDR3 DNA sequence: TGTGCCAGCAGTCACCGCGTCTGGACAGAGAACACTGAAGCTTTCTTT.

V and J are TRBV28 and TRBJ2-3; 8 nucleotides match TRBD1. Germline V gene sequence: CDR1 MDHEN, CDR2 SYDVKM. Trimming took 6 bases from V and 3 from J; bases not matched to a gene: 14. The CDR3 runs 17 residues. The CDR3 loop is CASSWGGGTGITDTQYF. In nucleotides, the CDR3 is TGTGCCAGCAGCTGGGGAGGTGGGACAGGAATTACAGATACGCAGTATTTT.

The J gene is TRBJ1-4, the V gene TRBV7-8, with 10 bases aligning to TRBD1. Germline V CDR1 and CDR2: SGHVS, FQNEAQ. CDR3 length equals 16 residues. The V segment lost 1 base and the J segment 6 bases; nucleotides outside the gene matches: 5. In nucleotides, the CDR3 is TGTGCCAGCAGCTTAGTCTCGGGACAGGGGCATGAAAAACTGTTTTTT. It yields the protein CASSLVSGQGHEKLFF.

The chain couples TRBV6-1 to TRBJ1-4; tentative D call: TRBD1 (5 bases). Germline CDR1 MNHNS, CDR2 SASEGT. The CDR3 consists of 15 residues. V was clipped by 2 bases and J by 2 bases, with 9 bases between them. CDR3 amino acids: CASSEMGLTNEKLFF. The CDR3 bases are TGTGCCAGCAGTGAAATGGGACTGACTAATGAAAAACTGTTTTTT.

The V gene is TRBV7-8, the J gene TRBJ2-7, with 9 bases fitting TRBD2. The CDR3 contains 15 residues. The trim removed 1 base at V and 9 bases at J, leaving 10 bases unmatched. The germline V gene has CDR1 SGHVS and CDR2 FQNEAQ. CDR3 nucleotide sequence: TGTGCCAGCAGCTTAGATGGTAGCGGGGGCTCCCCGCAGTACGTC. This encodes CASSLDGSGGSPQYV.

The CDR3: CASSLALAGGAEQFF. Here the CDR3 DNA reads TGCGCCAGCAGCTTGGCTCTGGCGGGGGGGGCGGAGCAGTTCTTC. The chain carries TRBV5-1 and TRBJ2-1, with 9 nucleotides matching TRBD2. Germline CDR1 and CDR2: SGHRS and YFSETQ. This CDR3 is built from 15 residues. The V gene end was trimmed by 0 bases and the J gene end by 10 bases; junction bases not matched to a gene: 8.

The chain recombines TRBV6-5 with TRBJ1-1, with D hard to call. Trimming took off 2 bases at V and 1 base at J, with 8 bases between the two ends. This CDR3 comprises 14 residues. Germline-derived CDR1 and CDR2 are MNHEY and SVGAGI. The CDR3 DNA reads as TGTGCCAGCAGTTACGTCAGAGGGAACACTGAAGCTTTCTTT. Translation: CASSYVRGNTEAFF.

This clone was observed a few times. This sequence joins TRBV10-1 and TRBJ2-3, with a weak D call TRBD2 (6 bases). This CDR3 is built from 15 residues. The germline V and J ends were trimmed by 0 bases and 0 bases, with 7 bases remaining between them. The germline gives CDR1 WNHNN, CDR2 SYGVQD (reference sequence). The CDR3, as DNA: TGCGCCAGCAGTGAGTCGGCGGGAAGCACAGATACGCAGTATTTT. It yields the protein CASSESAGSTDTQYF.

This chain uses TRBV29-1 with TRBJ2-5; 9 bases map to TRBD1. The DNA end lines up better with TRBJ2-7; the J call may be wrong. The CDR3 is made up of 14 amino acids. The germline CDR1 and CDR2 sequences are SQVTM and ANQGSEA. The CDR3 loop is CSALDRTGAYEQYF. The CDR3 bases are TGCAGCGCTCTAGATAGGACAGGGGCCTACGAGCAGTACTTC.

V usage is TRBV7-3 and J usage is TRBJ2-7, with D possibly being TRBD1 (7 bases). The CDR3 has 16 residues. V was shortened by 2 bases and J by 3 bases, with 17 bases between the two germline ends. Germline V CDR1 and CDR2: SGHTA, FQGTGA. CDR3 DNA sequence: TGTGCCAGCAGCTTAGTAAGGAGGGGACAGTTCTACGAGCAGTACTTC. Its protein is CASSLVRRGQFYEQYF.

This sequence joins TRBV15 and TRBJ1-3, with TRBD1 matching 7 bases. The V gene end was trimmed by 2 bases and the J gene end by 1 base; junction bases not matched to a gene: 5. The CDR3 is 16 residues long. The V gene's germline CDR1 is LNHNV and CDR2 YYDKDF (reference sequence). CDR3: CATSRLSTGSGNTIYF. CDR3 bases: TGTGCCACCAGCAGACTTTCGACAGGGTCTGGAAACACCATATATTTT.

This chain joins TRBV5-5 and TRBJ1-2; weak D call: TRBD1 (6 bases). The CDR3 totals 14 residues. V was cut by 4 bases and J by 5 bases, with 15 bases left in between. The germline V gene encodes CDR1 SGHKS and CDR2 YYEKEE (reference sequence). CDR3 sequence (DNA): TGTGCCAGCAGCGCTAGACAGGCCACTTATGGCTACACCTTC. Its translation: CASSARQATYGYTF.

V is TRBV6-1 and J is TRBJ1-4; 7 bases match TRBD1. Germline CDR1 is MNHNS and CDR2 is SASEGT. The V segment lost 3 bases and the J segment 0 bases; nucleotides outside the gene matches: 7. This CDR3 has 17 residues. The CDR3 DNA follows: TGTGCCAGCAGTGACCGGGACAGATTTGCAACTAATGAAAAACTGTTTTTT. Amino acids: CASSDRDRFATNEKLFF.

This clone has more than one count but fewer than ten. The chain couples TRBV15 to TRBJ2-5; possible D gene TRBD1, 5 bases. The CDR3 has 14 residues. The germline V and J ends were trimmed by 5 bases and 5 bases, with 15 bases remaining between them. Looked up from germline, CDR1 is LNHNV and CDR2 is YYDKDF (reference sequence). In DNA, the CDR3 is TGTGCCACCAGCTTTGGGGCGGTCCAGGAGACCCAGTACTTC. This gives the protein CATSFGAVQETQYF.